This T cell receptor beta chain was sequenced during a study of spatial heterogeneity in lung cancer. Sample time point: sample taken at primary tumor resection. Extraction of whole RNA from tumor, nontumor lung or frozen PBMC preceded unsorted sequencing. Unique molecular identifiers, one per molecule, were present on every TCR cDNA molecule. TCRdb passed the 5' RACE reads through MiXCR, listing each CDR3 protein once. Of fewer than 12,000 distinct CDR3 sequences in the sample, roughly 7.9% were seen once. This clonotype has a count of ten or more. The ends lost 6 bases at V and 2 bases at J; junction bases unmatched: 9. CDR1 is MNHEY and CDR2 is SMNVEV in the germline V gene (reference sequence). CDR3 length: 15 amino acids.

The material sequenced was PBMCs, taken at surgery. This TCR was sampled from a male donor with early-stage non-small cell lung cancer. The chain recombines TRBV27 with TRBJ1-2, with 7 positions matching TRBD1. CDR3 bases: TGTGCCAGCAGCCGTACAGGGGTGACCAACTATGGCTACACCTTC. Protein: CASSRTGVTNYGYTF.